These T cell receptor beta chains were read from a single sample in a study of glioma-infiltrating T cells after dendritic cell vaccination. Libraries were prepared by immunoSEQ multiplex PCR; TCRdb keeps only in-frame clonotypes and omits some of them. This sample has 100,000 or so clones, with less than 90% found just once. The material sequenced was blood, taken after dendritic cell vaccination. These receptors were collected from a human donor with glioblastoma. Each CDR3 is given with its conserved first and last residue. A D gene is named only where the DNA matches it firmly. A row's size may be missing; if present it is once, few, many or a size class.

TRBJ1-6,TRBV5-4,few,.,CASHRARNSPLHF,TGTGCCAGCCACAGGGCGCGGAATTCACCCCTCCACTTT
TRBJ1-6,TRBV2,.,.,CASRARRVGSYNSPLHF,TGTGCCAGCAGGGCCCGCAGGGTTGGCTCCTATAATTCACCCCTCCACTTT
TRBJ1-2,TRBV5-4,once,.,CASSLALGLDSGGVGGYTF,TGTGCCAGCAGCTTAGCCTTGGGATTAGACTCAGGAGGGGTAGGTGGCTACACCTTC
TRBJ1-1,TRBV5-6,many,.,CASSLASGEAFF,TGTGCCAGCAGCTTGGCGTCCGGGGAAGCTTTCTTT
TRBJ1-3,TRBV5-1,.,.,CASSLGGDRNTIYF,TGCGCCAGCAGCTTGGGGGGGGATCGGAACACCATATATTTT
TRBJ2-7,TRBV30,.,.,CAWTTGYEQYF,TGTGCCTGGACAACAGGGTACGAGCAGTACTTC
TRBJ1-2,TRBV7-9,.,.,CASSSSGQGYGYTF,TGTGCCAGCAGCTCCTCGGGACAAGGGTATGGCTACACCTTC
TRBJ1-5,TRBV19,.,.,CASRRGGHSNQPQHF,TGTGCCAGTAGAAGGGGCGGCCATAGCAATCAGCCCCAGCATTTT
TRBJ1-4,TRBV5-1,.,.,CASSFDRPATNEKLFF,TGCGCCAGCAGCTTCGACAGGCCTGCAACTAATGAAAAACTGTTTTTT
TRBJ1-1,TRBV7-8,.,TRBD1,CASSLTGLNTEAFF,TGTGCCAGCAGCTTGACAGGGTTGAACACTGAAGCTTTCTTT
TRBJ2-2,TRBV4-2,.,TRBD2,CASSQAGGPDGELFF,TGTGCCAGCAGCCAAGCGGGGGGGCCGGACGGGGAGCTGTTTTTT
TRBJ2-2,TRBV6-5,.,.,CASSYRGPPDTGELFF,TGTGCCAGCAGTTACCGCGGGCCGCCCGACACCGGGGAGCTGTTTTTT
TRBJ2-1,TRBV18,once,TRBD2,CASSPIWEGLNEQFF,TGTGCCAGCTCACCAATCTGGGAGGGCCTCAATGAGCAGTTCTTC
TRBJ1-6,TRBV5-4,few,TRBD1,CASREQGASSPLHF,TGTGCCAGCAGGGAACAGGGGGCAAGCTCACCCCTCCACTTT
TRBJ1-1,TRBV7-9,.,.,CASSLAPGGYTEAFF,TGTGCCAGCAGCTTAGCCCCGGGGGGGTACACTGAAGCTTTCTTT
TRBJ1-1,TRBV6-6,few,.,CASRGAENEAFF,TGTGCCAGCAGGGGTGCGGAAAATGAAGCTTTCTTT
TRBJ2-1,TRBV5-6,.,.,CASSLGHIDNEQFF,TGTGCCAGCAGCTTGGGACACATTGACAATGAGCAGTTCTTC
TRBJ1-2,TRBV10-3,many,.,CASQQEAGSYGYTF,TGTGCCTCCCAGCAGGAGGCCGGAAGCTATGGCTACACCTTC
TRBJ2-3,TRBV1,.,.,CTSSQGRRGPSTDTQYF,TGCACCAGCAGCCAAGGCAGACGCGGGCCTAGCACAGATACGCAGTATTTT
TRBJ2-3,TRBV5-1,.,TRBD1,CASSLARDRAPTDTQYF,TGCGCCAGCAGCTTGGCCCGGGACAGGGCTCCCACAGATACGCAGTATTTT
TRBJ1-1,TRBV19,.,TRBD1,CASSIQGVSLRGTEAFF,TGTGCCAGTAGTATCCAGGGGGTTTCTTTAAGGGGCACTGAAGCTTTCTTT
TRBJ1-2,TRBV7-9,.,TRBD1,CASSFGSGFHTGGPRGYTF,TGTGCCAGCAGCTTTGGCTCGGGTTTTCATACAGGGGGTCCTCGAGGCTACACCTTC